This TCR beta chain was identified in a study of T cells after yellow fever vaccination (dated by TCRdb to the late 2010s). Concerning the study at large: Libraries from fractions with low cell numbers were prepared with the SMART-Seq v4 Ultra Low Input RNA kit. Blood was collected at multiple timepoints before and after primary and secondary immunization, and bulk PBMC replicates and cell subsets were isolated. The cohort comprised two healthy male donors, one aged 18 to 30 and one aged 30 to 39 years. To follow T-cell clones before and after both primary and booster YFV17D yellow fever vaccination, bulk TCR alpha and beta repertoires underwent longitudinal sequencing. Beyond this particular receptor, the publication reports: The secondary T-cell response was found to be weaker but faster than the primary response, with a peak reached on day 5 rather than on day 15. Because the study included only two donors, the extent to which the findings can be generalized is limited. After the booster, most of the clones that had expanded following primary vaccination were detected again (almost 98% of CD4 and 88% of CD8), which suggests that memory was broadly maintained. A small fraction of clonotypes showed up in both the CD4 and CD8 compartments, probably as a result of convergent recombination. FACS-sorted repertoires could contain abundant contaminating clonotypes from the bulk population, so computational filtering was required.

The cysteine opens and the phenylalanine closes a CDR3 of 16 amino acids. Here the CDR3 DNA is all that survives: 48 bases in frame from base 1. This clonotype was seen a handful of times. No antigen is known for it. No base quality information exists; no much larger clone differs at one position. TCR cDNA was synthesized by 5'RACE template switching, through which a universal primer site and unique molecular identifiers were introduced. cDNA synthesis was primed from both the TCR alpha and TCR beta constant segments. Two PCR steps were used to amplify libraries, with sample barcodes and sequencing adapters being added in the second step. Sequencing of the libraries was done on either Illumina HiSeq 2500 (2x100 bp) or NovaSeq (2x150 bp). Regarding the original processing steps: Reads were demultiplexed and collapsed into UMI consensus sequences with MIGEC, and V(D)J alignment was performed with MiXCR. Clonotypes responding to the vaccine were identified with edgeR on replicate PBMC samples, with the criteria of FDR below 0.01 and a log2 fold change above 5 up to day 15. Bulk clonotypes were assigned CD4 or CD8 identity according to which sequenced CD4 or CD8 repertoire held them at higher abundance. TCRdb redid the processing of the public reads, applying fastp at Q25 and MiXCR, and retained in-frame beta chains. Each entry is one CDR3 protein sequence, shown with its most common DNA and genes. The V and J calls shown here were made by TCRdb, not taken from the authors' results. This sample is represented by some 500,000 distinct CDR3 sequences; 13% of them were singletons. The ten largest make up over 12% of the sample.

The treatment or condition label here, explained by the study, means: live attenuated yellow fever vaccine strain. At each blood-draw timepoint, two biological replicates of bulk PBMCs were obtained. A standard Ficoll-Paque protocol was used to isolate PBMCs from peripheral blood. RNA was extracted with TriZol from bulk PBMCs, CD4 and CD8 fractions, and dextramer-positive and dextramer-negative fractions. Specimen: PBMCs, collected on the day of the yellow fever booster vaccination. This chain joins TRBV21-1 to TRBJ1-5; the DNA was not compared with TRBD1, the D call given in the table. TRBV21-1 has pseudogene status. The TCR comes from a man under 40 who received the YFV17D yellow fever vaccine. The sequenced DNA is TGTGCCAGCAGCAAAAGGGGGGACCCCTCCAATCAGCCCCAGCATTTT. Its protein reads: CASSKRGDPSNQPQHF.